This T cell receptor beta chain comes out of a study of blood T cell repertoires in COVID-19. Looking at the study overall: T cells, B-cell-depleted T cells, or PBMCs provided the cDNA or gDNA that served as material.

Sequenced by immunoSEQ multiplex PCR; TCRdb stores in-frame clones only, minus some. The top ten clones hold under 0.3% of a sample with just over 650,000 clones, 80% to 90% of them seen once. Trimming shortened V by 5 bases and J by 8 bases, and 16 bases separated the two germline ends. In germline, CDR1 is SGHAT, CDR2 FQNNGV. The CDR3 sequence is 15 residues long. This chain connects TRBV11-2 to TRBJ1-6; possibly TRBD1 for D (5 bases). The receptor comes from a woman younger than 35 with acute or convalescent COVID-19. Sequencing was done on a sample of peripheral blood. DNA of the CDR3: TGTGCCAGCAGCCCTCGGGGGGTCCGGGATTCACCCCTCCACTTT. This translates into CASSPRGVRDSPLHF. The complete variable domain, with remaining parts taken from reference TRBV11-2 and TRBJ1-6, reads EAGVAQSPRYKIIEKRQSVAFWCNPISGHATLYWYQQILGQGPKLLIQFQNNGVVDDSQLPKDRFSAERLKGVDSTLKIQPAKLEDSAVYLCASSPRGVRDSPLHFGNGTRLTVT.